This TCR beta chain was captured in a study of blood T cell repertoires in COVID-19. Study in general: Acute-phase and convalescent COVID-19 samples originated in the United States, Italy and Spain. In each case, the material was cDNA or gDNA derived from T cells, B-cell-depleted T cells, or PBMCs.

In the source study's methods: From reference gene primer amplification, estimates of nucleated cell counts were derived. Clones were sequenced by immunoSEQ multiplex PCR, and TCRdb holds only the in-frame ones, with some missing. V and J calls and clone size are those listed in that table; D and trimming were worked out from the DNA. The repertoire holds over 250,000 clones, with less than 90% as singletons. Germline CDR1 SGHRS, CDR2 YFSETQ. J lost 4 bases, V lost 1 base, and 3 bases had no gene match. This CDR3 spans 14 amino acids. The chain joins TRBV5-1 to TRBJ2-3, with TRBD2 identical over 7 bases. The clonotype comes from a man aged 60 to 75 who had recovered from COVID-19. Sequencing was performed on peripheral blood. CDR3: CASSLWEGPDTQYF. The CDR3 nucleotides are TGCGCCAGCAGCTTGTGGGAGGGACCAGATACGCAGTATTTT.